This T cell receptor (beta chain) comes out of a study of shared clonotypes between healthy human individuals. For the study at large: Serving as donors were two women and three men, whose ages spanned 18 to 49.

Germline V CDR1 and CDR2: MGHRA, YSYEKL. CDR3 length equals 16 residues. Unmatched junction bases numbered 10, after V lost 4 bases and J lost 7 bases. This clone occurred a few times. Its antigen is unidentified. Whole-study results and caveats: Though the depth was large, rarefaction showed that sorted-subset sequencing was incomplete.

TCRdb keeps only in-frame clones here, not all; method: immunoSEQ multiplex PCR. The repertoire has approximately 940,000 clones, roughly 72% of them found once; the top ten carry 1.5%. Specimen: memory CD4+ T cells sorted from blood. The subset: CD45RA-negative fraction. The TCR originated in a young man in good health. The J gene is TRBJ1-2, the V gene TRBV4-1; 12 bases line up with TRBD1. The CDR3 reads CASSPARDRGLGGYTF. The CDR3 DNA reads TGCGCCAGCAGCCCGGCGAGGGACAGGGGGCTGGGTGGCTACACCTTC.